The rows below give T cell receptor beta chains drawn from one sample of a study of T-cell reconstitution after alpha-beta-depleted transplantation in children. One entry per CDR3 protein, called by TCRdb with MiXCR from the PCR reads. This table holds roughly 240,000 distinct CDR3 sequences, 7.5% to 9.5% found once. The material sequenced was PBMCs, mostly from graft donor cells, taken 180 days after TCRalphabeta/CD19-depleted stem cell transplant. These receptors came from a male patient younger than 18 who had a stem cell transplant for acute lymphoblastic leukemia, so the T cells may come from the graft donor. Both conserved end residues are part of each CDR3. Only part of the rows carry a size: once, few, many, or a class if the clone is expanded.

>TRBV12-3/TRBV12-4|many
CASSLAGGTREPQHF
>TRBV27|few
CASTLTGGMNTEAFF
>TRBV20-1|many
CSARAPSGATYEQYF
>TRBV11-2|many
CASSFLRPGTFASGANVLTF
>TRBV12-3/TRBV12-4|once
CTINYRVSSGANVLTF
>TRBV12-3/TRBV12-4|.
CASRYMGSTDTQYF
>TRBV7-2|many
CASSPGQGWYTEAFF
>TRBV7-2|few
CASSLAVGVGEQYF
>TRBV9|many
CASSQVAVNYNEQFF
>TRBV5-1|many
CASSSQLGADTQYF
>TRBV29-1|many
CSVARAQETQYF
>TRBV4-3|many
CASSQEQGGEQYF
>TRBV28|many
CASSSGDIQYF
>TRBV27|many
CASSLGQGRSQPQHF
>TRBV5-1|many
CASSEHQSSYNSPLHF
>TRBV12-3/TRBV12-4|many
CASSPQGNYGYTF
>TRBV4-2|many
CASSLTGVHEQYF
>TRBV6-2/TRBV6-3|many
CASVLDPVFTEAFF
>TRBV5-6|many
CASSAGDGGYTF
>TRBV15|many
CATSRVGGGTGELFF
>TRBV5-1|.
CASSLVAGGDVEQFF
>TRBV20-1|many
CSAPDGYNEQFF
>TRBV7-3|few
CASSFGTRISSARFSYNEQFF
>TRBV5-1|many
CASSLGDNKGYGYTF
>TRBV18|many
CASSPYPLAQGWEGYTF
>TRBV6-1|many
CASSVGTGVRETQYF
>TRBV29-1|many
CSVEEWRTGGGEQYF
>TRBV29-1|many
CSVGPTSTDTQYF
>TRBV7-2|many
CASSLRTVQFF
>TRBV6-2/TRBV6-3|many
CASLRDRGYEQYF
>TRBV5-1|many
CASRLQGPTDTQYF
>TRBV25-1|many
CASTGLAGDTQYF
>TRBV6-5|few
CASSYQGSWQSNTEAFF
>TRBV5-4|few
CASSRTGVLPGEGVFF
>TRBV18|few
CASSPLGGPGNEQFF
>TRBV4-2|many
CASSHTGTGVEATNEKLFF
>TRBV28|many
CASSIGTSGSYEQYF
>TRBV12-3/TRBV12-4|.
CASSSPRGENYGYTF
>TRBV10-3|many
CAISESRHSDTQYF
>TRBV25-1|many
CASAFYNEQFF
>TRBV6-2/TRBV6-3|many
CASSYPRTYNEQFF
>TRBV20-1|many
CSAGGTLSNQPQHF
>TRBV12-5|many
CASGLLSGQTYEQYF
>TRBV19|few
CASWHGEAFF